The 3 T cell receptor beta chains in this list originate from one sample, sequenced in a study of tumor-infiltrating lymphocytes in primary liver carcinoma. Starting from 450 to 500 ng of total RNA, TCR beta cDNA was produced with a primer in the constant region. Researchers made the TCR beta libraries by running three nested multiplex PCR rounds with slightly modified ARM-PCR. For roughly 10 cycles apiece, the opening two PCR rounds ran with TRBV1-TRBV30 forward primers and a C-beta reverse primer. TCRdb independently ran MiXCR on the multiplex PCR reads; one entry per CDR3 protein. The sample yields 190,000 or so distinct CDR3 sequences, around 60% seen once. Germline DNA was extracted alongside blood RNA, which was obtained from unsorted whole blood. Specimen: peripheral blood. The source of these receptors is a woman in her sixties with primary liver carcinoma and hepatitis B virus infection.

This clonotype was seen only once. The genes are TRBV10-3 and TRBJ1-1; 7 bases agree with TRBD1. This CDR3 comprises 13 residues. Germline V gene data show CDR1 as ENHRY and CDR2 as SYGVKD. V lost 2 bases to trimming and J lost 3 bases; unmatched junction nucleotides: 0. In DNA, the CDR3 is TGTGCCATCAGTGAGAGGGGGCACACTGAAGCTTTCTTT. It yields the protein CAISERGHTEAFF.

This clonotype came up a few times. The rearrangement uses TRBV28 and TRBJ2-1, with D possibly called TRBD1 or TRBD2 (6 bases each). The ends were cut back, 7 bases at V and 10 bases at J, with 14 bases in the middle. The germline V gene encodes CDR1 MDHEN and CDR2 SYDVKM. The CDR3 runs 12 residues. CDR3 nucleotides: TGTGCCAGCACCAAAGTGGGGGGCGAGCAGTTCTTC. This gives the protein CASTKVGGEQFF.

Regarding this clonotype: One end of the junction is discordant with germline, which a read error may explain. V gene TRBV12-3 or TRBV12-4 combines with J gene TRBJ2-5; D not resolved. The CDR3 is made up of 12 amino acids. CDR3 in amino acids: CTSSSVRETQYF. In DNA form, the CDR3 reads TGTACCAGCAGTTCGGTCCGGGAGACCCAGTACTTC.